This T cell receptor (beta chain) was captured in a study of identical twins. This CDR3 region has 14 residues. The V gene lost 5 bases and the J gene lost 0 bases, with 9 bases spanning the gap. Germline CDR1 reads PRHDT; CDR2 reads FYEKMQ (reference sequence). Many counts were recorded for this clonotype. TCRdb re-called the 5' RACE reads with MiXCR, one entry per CDR3 protein. In the table there are hundreds of thousands of distinct CDR3 sequences, around 7.5% of which are singletons. The same sample was also studied in work on yellow fever vaccine responses in identical twins.

The TCR sequence derives from a young woman in good health. Sequenced material: PBMCs. The rearrangement joins TRBV13 to TRBJ2-3, with D perhaps assigned TRBD1 or TRBD2 (5 bases each). CDR3 residues: CASSRDLSTDTQYF. CDR3 coding DNA: TGTGCCAGCAGCAGGGACCTGAGCACAGATACGCAGTATTTT.